This T cell receptor beta chain was identified during a study of neurological immune-mediated disorders. Notes on the study in general: None of the features examined (clinical or MRI) was associated with the multiple sclerosis repertoire cluster.

This clonotype was counted at least ten times. Antigen specificity is unknown. The unsorted libraries were prepared from 2 million PBMCs (stored at -80 C). The CDR3 covers 15 residues. Per germline, CDR1 SGHRS and CDR2 YFSETQ. V lost 1 base, J lost 3 bases, and 4 bases stayed unmatched. The cDNA was synthesized by 5'RACE incorporating 10-nucleotide random UMIs. TCRdb reprocessed the 5' RACE reads with MiXCR, giving one entry per CDR3 protein. The data show about 62,000 distinct CDR3 sequences, under 5.5% seen once. The J gene is TRBJ2-5, the V gene TRBV5-1; the match to TRBD1 covers 9 bases. Sample: PBMCs. This TCR was recovered from a woman aged 45-60 years with multiple sclerosis. The CDR3 coding sequence is TGCGCCAGCAGCTTGACAGGGGGCAACAAAGAGACCCAGTACTTC. Translating gives CASSLTGGNKETQYF.